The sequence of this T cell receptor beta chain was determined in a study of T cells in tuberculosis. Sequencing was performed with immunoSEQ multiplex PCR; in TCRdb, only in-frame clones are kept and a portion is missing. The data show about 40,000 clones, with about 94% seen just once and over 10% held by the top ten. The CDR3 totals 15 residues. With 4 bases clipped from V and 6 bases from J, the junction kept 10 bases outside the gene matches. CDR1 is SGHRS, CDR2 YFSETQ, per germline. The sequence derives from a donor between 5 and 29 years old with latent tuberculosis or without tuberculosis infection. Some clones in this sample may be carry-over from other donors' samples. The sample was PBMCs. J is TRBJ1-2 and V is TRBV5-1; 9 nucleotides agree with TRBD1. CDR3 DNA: TGCGCCAGCAGCCAAACACCCGACAGGGGGGATGGCTACACCTTC. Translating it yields CASSQTPDRGDGYTF.